This T cell receptor beta chain originates from a study of spatial heterogeneity in lung cancer. Study overall: The study consistently detected more beta-chain than alpha-chain sequences.

TCRdb reprocessed the 5' RACE reads with MiXCR, giving one entry per CDR3 protein. The sample carries roughly 25,000 distinct CDR3 sequences, about 4.5% recorded once. This clonotype was observed many times. The junction had 2 bases not matched to a gene; V was cut back by 3 bases and J by 0 bases. This CDR3 spans 16 amino acids. The V gene's germline CDR1 is MNHNS and CDR2 SASEGT. Time point: sample taken at primary tumor resection. The sequenced material consisted of unsorted whole RNA from tumor, nontumor lung or frozen PBMC. This TCR was recovered from a male donor with early-stage non-small cell lung cancer. The sequences come from PBMCs, collected at surgery. The rearrangement links TRBV6-1 to TRBJ2-3; 11 nucleotides match TRBD2. DNA for the CDR3: TGTGCCAGCAGTGAGGGACTAGCGGCTAGCACAGATACGCAGTATTTT. The encoded protein is CASSEGLAASTDTQYF.